The next 27 T cell receptor beta chains were all read from a single sample in a study of human CD8 memory T cell subsets. UMI-labeled 5' RACE was the method by which TCR beta libraries were made. TCRdb re-called the 5' RACE reads; one entry per CDR3 protein, DNA not given. Here the sample table reports a few thousand distinct CDR3 sequences. Specimen: CD8+ T cells from PBMCs. These TCRs come from a human donor in good health.

This chain uses TRBV4-1 with TRBJ2-3; TCRdb indicates TRBD2, and absent DNA this call remains unverified. Germline CDR1 MGHRA, CDR2 YSYEKL. The CDR3 spans 16 residues. The CDR3 sequence: CASSQGTSGSTDTQYF.

The CDR3 reads CASSQGSSPYRVNTEAFF. This rearrangement joins TRBV4-3 to TRBJ1-1; TCRdb calls TRBD1, which cannot be checked without DNA. This CDR3 has 18 amino acids. Per the germline V gene, CDR1 is LGHNA and CDR2 is YSLEER.

Measured by frequency, this clonotype is medium-sized. V usage is TRBV29-1 and J usage is TRBJ2-1. The CDR3 has 12 residues. Germline CDR1 reads SQVTM; CDR2 reads ANQGSEA. This CDR3 reads CSALPISGEQFF.

The CDR3 region is CASTDRDMNTEAFF. The chain recombines TRBV7-9 with TRBJ1-1; there is no DNA to check the TCRdb D call of TRBD1. Germline CDR1 reads SEHNR; CDR2 reads FQNEAQ (reference sequence). The CDR3 runs to 14 residues.

This chain links TRBV5-1 with TRBJ1-2. The germline gives CDR1 SGHRS, CDR2 YFSETQ. The CDR3 totals 13 residues. This CDR3 is CASSLAGIYGYTF.

This clonotype is medium-sized by frequency. V gene TRBV29-1 combines with J gene TRBJ1-2. Per germline, CDR1 SQVTM and CDR2 ANQGSEA. The CDR3 length is 14 residues. This chain's CDR3 is CSVEDLNRVYGYTF.

This chain uses TRBV27 with TRBJ2-1; TCRdb gives TRBD2 as the D gene, but with no DNA this cannot be confirmed. Germline values: CDR1 MNHEY, CDR2 SMNVEV (reference sequence). This CDR3 contains 15 residues. The CDR3 protein is CASSPHASGRNEQFF.

The chain employs TRBV4-1 and TRBJ1-3; TCRdb returns TRBD1, unconfirmable since there is no DNA. This CDR3 has 16 residues. Germline CDR1 is MGHRA and CDR2 is YSYEKL. CDR3 sequence: CASSQEWTGSGDTIYF.

The genes are TRBV28 and TRBJ1-1; TCRdb proposes TRBD1, but this gene call is untestable without DNA. There are 13 residues in the CDR3. Per germline, CDR1 MDHEN and CDR2 SYDVKM. This chain's CDR3 is CASSLSTGSEAFF.

Frequency places this clonotype as medium-sized. V usage is TRBV20-1 and J usage is TRBJ2-5; with no DNA, the TCRdb D assignment of TRBD1 cannot be verified. The CDR3 totals 14 residues. Germline-derived CDR1 and CDR2 are DFQATT and SNEGSKA (reference sequence). The CDR3 protein is CSARGTGEQETQYF.

The V gene is TRBV6-6, the J gene TRBJ1-1; TCRdb's assignment of TRBD1 cannot be checked, as there is no DNA. Per the germline V gene, CDR1 is MNHNY and CDR2 is SVGAGI (reference sequence). CDR3 length equals 16 residues. This CDR3 is CASSYSPGQMNTEAFF.

The chain carries TRBV18 and TRBJ1-1; the D call of TRBD1 rests on TCRdb alone, since no DNA is present to check it. Germline assignment: CDR1 KGHSH and CDR2 LQKENI. CDR3 length equals 13 residues. The CDR3 region is CARRDRGRTEAFF.

This clonotype is identified as medium-sized from frequency. V is TRBV30 and J is TRBJ2-2. This CDR3 comprises 16 residues. CDR1 and CDR2 (germline): GTSNPN, SVGIG (reference sequence). The CDR3: CAWSVQRDSYSGELFF. Filled out from reference TRBV30 and TRBJ2-2, the complete variable domain reads SQTIHQWPATLVQPVGSPLSLECTVEGTSNPNLYWYRQAAGRGLQLLFYSVGIGQISSEVPQNLSASRPQDRQFILSSKKLLLSDSGFYLCAWSVQRDSYSGELFFGEGSRLTVL.

V gene TRBV20-1 combines with J gene TRBJ1-1; the D call of TRBD1 rests on TCRdb alone, since no DNA is present to check it. The CDR3 spans 12 residues. Germline V CDR1 and CDR2: DFQATT, SNEGSKA (reference sequence). CDR3 amino acids: CSARLRDAEAFF.

The chain combines TRBV4-2 with TRBJ2-7; TCRdb's assignment of TRBD1 cannot be checked, as there is no DNA. The CDR3 loop spans 15 amino acids. Germline CDR1 is LGHNA and CDR2 is YNFKEQ. The CDR3 loop is CASSQISAGQYEQYF.

The chain carries TRBV27 and TRBJ1-1. The germline CDR1 and CDR2 sequences are MNHEY and SMNVEV (reference sequence). CDR3 length: 14 residues. The CDR3 is CASSLSHGQTEAFF.

Here the CDR3 reads CASRPQGRRTGELFF. The genes are TRBV28 and TRBJ2-2; the TCRdb call, TRBD1, lacks DNA for checking. This CDR3 has 15 residues. Per the germline V gene, CDR1 is MDHEN and CDR2 is SYDVKM.

The rearrangement joins TRBV12-3 or TRBV12-4 to TRBJ2-2; with no DNA, the TCRdb D assignment of TRBD1 cannot be verified. The CDR3 covers 13 residues. CDR3 in amino acids: CASSPGGGGELFF.

The chain carries TRBV4-1 and TRBJ1-1; lacking DNA, the TRBD1 call made by TCRdb goes unchecked. The germline V gene has CDR1 MGHRA and CDR2 YSYEKL. This CDR3 has 16 residues. CDR3 in amino acids: CASSQLPGAGNTEAFF.

The chain couples TRBV29-1 to TRBJ2-3; TCRdb names TRBD2, which stays unverified in the absence of DNA. The CDR3 is made up of 15 amino acids. Germline values: CDR1 SQVTM, CDR2 ANQGSEA. CDR3 sequence: CSVDPGLGPGDTQYF.

V gene TRBV24-1 combines with J gene TRBJ2-3. The germline V gene encodes CDR1 KGHDR and CDR2 SFDVKD. This CDR3 is built from 15 residues. The CDR3 region is CATSDSHTRTDTQYF.

In terms of frequency, this clonotype is medium-sized. The V gene is TRBV10-1, the J gene TRBJ2-1; with no DNA, the TCRdb D assignment of TRBD2 cannot be verified. The CDR3 contains 12 residues. The V gene's germline CDR1 is WNHNN and CDR2 SYGVQD (reference sequence). The CDR3 spells CASSESEGEQFF.

This clonotype ranks as medium-sized in terms of frequency. The rearrangement links TRBV13 to TRBJ2-1; TCRdb's assignment of TRBD1 cannot be checked, as there is no DNA. The CDR3 spans 15 residues. Germline CDR1 reads PRHDT; CDR2 reads FYEKMQ (reference sequence). This chain's CDR3 is CASRLQGARDNEQFF.

V gene TRBV30 combines with J gene TRBJ1-2. The V gene's germline CDR1 is GTSNPN and CDR2 SVGIG (reference sequence). The CDR3 has 15 amino acids. The CDR3 is CAWSVSGTIANGYTF.

The chain uses TRBV7-8 and TRBJ2-1; no DNA is available, so the TRBD1 call from TCRdb remains unchecked. CDR3 size: 16 residues. Germline V lookup: CDR1 SGHVS, CDR2 FQNEAQ. The CDR3 loop reads CASSSIDREINNEQFF.

The chain uses TRBV27 and TRBJ2-3; TCRdb picks TRBD2, but there is no DNA to check that call. Germline loops: CDR1 MNHEY, CDR2 SMNVEV (reference sequence). The CDR3 is made up of 12 amino acids. The CDR3 is CASSPTSFRQYF.

This clonotype registers medium-sized by frequency. V usage is TRBV20-1 and J usage is TRBJ1-1; TCRdb's D call, TRBD1, is unchecked because there is no DNA. The V gene's germline CDR1 is DFQATT and CDR2 SNEGSKA (reference sequence). The length of the CDR3 is 12 residues. CDR3 region: CSAFTGNTEAFF.